These T cell receptor beta chains were read from a single sample in a study of somatic mutations in cytotoxic T cells in rheumatoid arthritis. Sequenced by immunoSEQ multiplex PCR; TCRdb stores in-frame clones only, minus some. This repertoire shows about 3,800 clones, 70% to 75% found once; its top ten account for roughly a quarter. Specimen: CD8+ T cells sorted from blood. The receptors were sampled from an adult with rheumatoid arthritis. Each CDR3 is given with its conserved first and last residue. A D gene is named only where the DNA matches it firmly. A row's size may be missing; if present it is once, few, many or a size class.

length,size,J,V,D,DNA,CDR3
16,NA,TRBJ2-1,TRBV28,NA,TGTGCCAGCAGTTTCCGTCGGGCGCGGGGAAACAATGAGCAGTTCTTC,CASSFRRARGNNEQFF
14,NA,TRBJ2-7,TRBV7-9,NA,TGTGCCAGCAGCCACGGGGACGGGCCCTACGAGCAGTACTTC,CASSHGDGPYEQYF
15,few,TRBJ1-4,TRBV7-9,NA,TGTGCCAGCAGCTCTCCTTGGGACGGGAATGAAAAACTGTTTTTT,CASSSPWDGNEKLFF
14,NA,TRBJ2-5,TRBV11-3,TRBD2,TGTGCCAGCAGCTTCGGGGGGGGGCCCGCTAAGCAGTACTTC,CASSFGGGPAKQYF
15,NA,TRBJ2-7,TRBV13,TRBD1,TGTGCCAGCAGCCAAGCCGGGACAGGGATCTACGAGCAGTACTTC,CASSQAGTGIYEQYF
12,NA,TRBJ2-7,TRBV7-9,NA,TGTGCCAGCAGCTCTGGTGCATACGAGCAGTACTTC,CASSSGAYEQYF
13,NA,TRBJ2-7,TRBV30,NA,TGTGCCTGGAGTGGGGGGGTCGGCTACGAGCAGTACTTC,CAWSGGVGYEQYF
15,few,TRBJ1-5,TRBV7-8,TRBD1,TGTGCCAGCAGCCTATTACAGGGGCCCAATCAGCCCCAGCATTTT,CASSLLQGPNQPQHF
13,large,TRBJ2-1,TRBV6-5,NA,TGTGCCAGCAGTACCGGACCGTGGGGTGAGCAGTTCTTC,CASSTGPWGEQFF
14,NA,TRBJ2-3,TRBV28,NA,TGTGCCAGCAGTTTCCCAGCCCCCACAGATACGCAGTATTTT,CASSFPAPTDTQYF
17,NA,TRBJ1-3,TRBV9,NA,TGTGCCAGCAGCCCACAGGGACATCAGAGCTCTGGAAACACCATATATTTT,CASSPQGHQSSGNTIYF
16,once,TRBJ1-4,TRBV7-9,TRBD1,TGTGCCAGCAGCTTAGCCCCGACAGGGGAGAATGAAAAACTGTTTTTT,CASSLAPTGENEKLFF
12,NA,TRBJ1-6,TRBV9,NA,TGTGCCAGCAGCGCAAGTAATTCACCCCTCCACTTT,CASSASNSPLHF
16,NA,TRBJ2-1,TRBV6-6,TRBD2,TGTGCCAGCAGTTACACCGAGCGGGAGGGGTACAATGAGCAGTTCTTC,CASSYTEREGYNEQFF
14,NA,TRBJ2-1,TRBV6-5,NA,TGTGCCAGCGCCCCACTAACCCCCTACAATGAGCAGTTCTTC,CASAPLTPYNEQFF
13,NA,TRBJ1-1,TRBV5-4,NA,TGTGCCAGCAGCCCAGACAGTTACACTGAAGCTTTCTTT,CASSPDSYTEAFF
17,once,TRBJ2-3,TRBV5-6,TRBD2,TGTGCCAGCAGCTTGGCGGGGGAGGGGTCGGGCACAGATACGCAGTATTTT,CASSLAGEGSGTDTQYF
20,NA,TRBJ1-5,TRBV19,NA,TGTGCCAGTAGTATAGATCCTTCAGGGGCCGGGATGGTAGGTAATCAGCCCCAGCATTTT,CASSIDPSGAGMVGNQPQHF
16,few,TRBJ1-2,TRBV5-1,NA,TGCGCCAGCAGCCAAGACAGTATGGCGATTGGGTATGGCTACACCTTC,CASSQDSMAIGYGYTF
15,NA,TRBJ1-5,TRBV6-1,TRBD1,TGTGCCAGCAGTGAAGAGGGACAGGGGTACCAGCCCCAGCATTTT,CASSEEGQGYQPQHF
12,few,TRBJ1-1,TRBV7-2,NA,TGTGCCAGCAGCTGGGATTCCACTGAAGCTTTCTTT,CASSWDSTEAFF
14,NA,TRBJ1-5,TRBV9,TRBD1,TGTGCCAGCAGCCCGGACAGGGGGGTCCAGCCCCAGCATTTT,CASSPDRGVQPQHF
18,NA,TRBJ2-4,TRBV13,NA,TGTGCCAGCAGGGCTAGGGACCCCGAGCCCGGGGCCAAAAACATTCAGTACTTC,CASRARDPEPGAKNIQYF
17,NA,TRBJ1-2,TRBV21-1,NA,TGTGCCAGCACCCCGGGGGATTACTCACGTTACTGGGGTGGCTACACCTTC,CASTPGDYSRYWGGYTF
15,NA,TRBJ2-1,TRBV9,NA,TGTGCCAGCAGCGCCGACGGTGGCGGGCGGAATGAGCAGTTCTTC,CASSADGGGRNEQFF
19,few,TRBJ2-1,TRBV10-3,NA,TGTGCCATCAGTGAGTCTCCTACGGGAGCCACTAACTCCTACAATGAGCAGTTCTTC,CAISESPTGATNSYNEQFF
14,NA,TRBJ1-1,TRBV4-1,NA,TGCGCCAGCAGCCAAACAGGACCGGGCACTGAAGCTTTCTTT,CASSQTGPGTEAFF
14,once,TRBJ2-5,TRBV7-9,TRBD2,TGTGCCAGCAGTCTAACTAGCGGGGGAGAGACCCAGTACTTC,CASSLTSGGETQYF
13,NA,TRBJ1-4,TRBV7-9,NA,TGTGCCAGCAGCCCGCGGCCCAATGAAAAACTGTTTTTT,CASSPRPNEKLFF
17,NA,TRBJ1-1,TRBV5-1,NA,TGCGCCAGCAGCCCGACGGTTTTAGGGGTGAGGAACACTGAAGCTTTCTTT,CASSPTVLGVRNTEAFF
12,NA,TRBJ2-3,TRBV5-4,NA,TGTGCCAGCAGCTTGGCTGTCGGTACGCAGTATTTT,CASSLAVGTQYF
14,NA,TRBJ2-7,TRBV4-1,NA,TGCGCCAGCAGCCAAGAAGGGGGGGACCCCGAGCAGTACTTC,CASSQEGGDPEQYF
13,large,TRBJ1-5,TRBV7-6,NA,TGTGCCAGCAGCTTTGATGCGTTACAGCCCCAGCATTTT,CASSFDALQPQHF
15,NA,TRBJ1-4,TRBV4-1,TRBD1,TGCGCCAGCAGAGACAGGGAGTGGACTAATGAAAAACTGTTTTTT,CASRDREWTNEKLFF
11,few,TRBJ2-2,TRBV7-9,NA,TGTGCCAGCAGCTTAGGAAGGGAGCTGTTTTTT,CASSLGRELFF
12,NA,TRBJ1-2,TRBV27,TRBD1,TGTGCCAGCAGGACAGGGGGCGATGGCTACACCTTC,CASRTGGDGYTF
16,NA,TRBJ2-5,TRBV5-4,TRBD2,TGTGCCAGCAGCTTGCTGGGAGGGCGGGACCAAGAGACCCAGTACTTC,CASSLLGGRDQETQYF
16,NA,TRBJ2-2,TRBV7-9,NA,TGTGCCAGCACTCCAACGGAGGGGCGAGGAACCGGGGAGCTGTTTTTT,CASTPTEGRGTGELFF
15,once,TRBJ2-7,TRBV13,NA,TGTGCCAGCAGCCTAGGGACTCACTCTTGGTCCGAGCAGTACTTC,CASSLGTHSWSEQYF
14,NA,TRBJ2-7,TRBV6-5,TRBD1,TGTGCCAGCAGTCCAGACAGGGGCTCCTACGAGCAGTACTTC,CASSPDRGSYEQYF
13,NA,TRBJ2-7,TRBV6-5,TRBD1,TGTGCCAGCCAGGGACAGGGGATCGACGAGCAGTACTTC,CASQGQGIDEQYF
18,NA,TRBJ2-3,TRBV4-3,TRBD2,TGCGCCAGCAGCCAAGATCTGACTAGCGGGAGCCTCACAGATACGCAGTATTTT,CASSQDLTSGSLTDTQYF
14,NA,TRBJ2-3,TRBV11-3,NA,TGTGCCAGCAGCTTTATTACAGCCACAGATACGCAGTATTTT,CASSFITATDTQYF
15,NA,TRBJ1-1,TRBV7-2,NA,TGTGCCAGCAGCTTAGAAGGGGGGCTGAACACTGAAGCTTTCTTT,CASSLEGGLNTEAFF
14,NA,TRBJ2-1,TRBV7-9,NA,TGTGCCAGCAGCCCTATAAGCTCCTACAATGAGCAGTTCTTC,CASSPISSYNEQFF
17,NA,TRBJ2-7,TRBV7-2,TRBD2,TGTGCCAGCAGTTACACCCTAGCGGGAGAAAGTTCCTACGAGCAGTACTTC,CASSYTLAGESSYEQYF
15,few,TRBJ2-1,TRBV13,TRBD1,TGTGCCAGCAGCTCGCCCACTCAGGGGGCTTTAGAGCAGTTCTTC,CASSSPTQGALEQFF
14,NA,TRBJ1-1,TRBV7-9,NA,TGTGCCAGCCCGCCGGGGAGAGTGGTGACTGAAGCTTTCTTT,CASPPGRVVTEAFF